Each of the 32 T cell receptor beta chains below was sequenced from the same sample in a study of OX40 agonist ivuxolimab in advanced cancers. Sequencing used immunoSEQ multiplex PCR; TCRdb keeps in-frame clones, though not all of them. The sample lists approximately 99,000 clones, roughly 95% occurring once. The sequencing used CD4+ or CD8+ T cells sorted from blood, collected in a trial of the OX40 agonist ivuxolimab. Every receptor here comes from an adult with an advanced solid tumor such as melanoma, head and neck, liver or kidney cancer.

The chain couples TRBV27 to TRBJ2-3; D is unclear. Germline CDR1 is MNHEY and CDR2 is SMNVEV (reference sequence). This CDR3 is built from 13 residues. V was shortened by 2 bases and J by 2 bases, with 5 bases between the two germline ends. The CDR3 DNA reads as TGTGCCAGCAGTTTACAGGACACAGATACGCAGTATTTT. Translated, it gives CASSLQDTDTQYF.

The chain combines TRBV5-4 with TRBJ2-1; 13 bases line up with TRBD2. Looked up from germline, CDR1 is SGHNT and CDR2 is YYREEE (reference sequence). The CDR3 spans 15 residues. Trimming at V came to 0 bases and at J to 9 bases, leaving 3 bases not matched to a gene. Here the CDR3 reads CASSLGGLAGPEQFF. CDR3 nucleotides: TGTGCCAGCAGCTTGGGGGGACTAGCGGGACCTGAGCAGTTCTTC.

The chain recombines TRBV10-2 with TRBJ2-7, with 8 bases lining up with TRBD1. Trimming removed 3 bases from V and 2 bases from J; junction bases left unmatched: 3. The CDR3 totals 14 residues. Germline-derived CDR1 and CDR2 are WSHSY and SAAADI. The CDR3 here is CASSEHRGAYEQYF. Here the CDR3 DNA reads TGCGCCAGCAGTGAACACAGGGGGGCCTACGAGCAGTACTTC.

DNA of the CDR3: TGTGCCAGCAGTTTATCGGGCGCGGGGAACACTGAAGCTTTCTTT. This sequence encodes CASSLSGAGNTEAFF. The rearrangement uses TRBV27 and TRBJ1-1; D ambiguous. The germline CDR1 and CDR2 sequences are MNHEY and SMNVEV (reference sequence). The ends were cut back, 0 bases at V and 1 base at J, with 9 bases in the middle. CDR3 length: 15 residues.

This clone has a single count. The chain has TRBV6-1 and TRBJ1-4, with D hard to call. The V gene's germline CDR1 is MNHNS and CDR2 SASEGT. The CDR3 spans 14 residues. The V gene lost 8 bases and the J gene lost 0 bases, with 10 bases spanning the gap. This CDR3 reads CASLSGPTNEKLFF. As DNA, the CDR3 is TGTGCCAGCCTGTCCGGACCAACTAATGAAAAACTGTTTTTT.

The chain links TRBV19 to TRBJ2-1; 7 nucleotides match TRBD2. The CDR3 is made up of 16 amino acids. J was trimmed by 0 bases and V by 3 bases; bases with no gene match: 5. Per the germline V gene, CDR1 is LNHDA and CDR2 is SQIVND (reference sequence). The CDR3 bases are TGTGCCAGTAGTATTAAGCTAGCGGCCTCCTACAATGAGCAGTTCTTC. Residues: CASSIKLAASYNEQFF.

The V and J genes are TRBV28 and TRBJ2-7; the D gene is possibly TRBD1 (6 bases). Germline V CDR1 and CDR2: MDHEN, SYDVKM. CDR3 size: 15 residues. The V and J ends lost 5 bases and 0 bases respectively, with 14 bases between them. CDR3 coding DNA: TGTGCCAGCAGTATACTAACAGGGAGCTCCTACGAGCAGTACTTC. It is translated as CASSILTGSSYEQYF.

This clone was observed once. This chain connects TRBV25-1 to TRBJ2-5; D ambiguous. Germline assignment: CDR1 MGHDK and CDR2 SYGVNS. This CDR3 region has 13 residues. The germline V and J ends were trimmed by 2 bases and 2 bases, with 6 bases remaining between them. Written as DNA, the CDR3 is TGTGCCAGCAGTGAACCGATACAAGAGACCCAGTACTTC. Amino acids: CASSEPIQETQYF.

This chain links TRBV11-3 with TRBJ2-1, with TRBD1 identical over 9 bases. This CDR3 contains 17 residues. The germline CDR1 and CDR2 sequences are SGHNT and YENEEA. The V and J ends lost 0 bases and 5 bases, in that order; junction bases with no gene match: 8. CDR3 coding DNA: TGTGCCAGCAGCTTAGATCCCGGGACAGGGTACCACAATGAGCAGTTCTTC. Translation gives CASSLDPGTGYHNEQFF.

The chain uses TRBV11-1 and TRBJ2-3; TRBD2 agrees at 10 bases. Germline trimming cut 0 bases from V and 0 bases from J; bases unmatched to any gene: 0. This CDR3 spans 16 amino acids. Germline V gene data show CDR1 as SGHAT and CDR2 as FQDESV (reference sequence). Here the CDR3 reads CASSLASGGSTDTQYF. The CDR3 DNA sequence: TGTGCCAGCAGCTTAGCTAGCGGGGGGAGCACAGATACGCAGTATTTT.

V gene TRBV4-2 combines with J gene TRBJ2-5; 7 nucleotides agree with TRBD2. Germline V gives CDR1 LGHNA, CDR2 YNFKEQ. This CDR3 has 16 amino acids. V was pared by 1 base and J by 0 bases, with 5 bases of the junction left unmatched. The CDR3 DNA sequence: TGTGCCAGCAGCCAAGTGGGGACTACATACCAAGAGACCCAGTACTTC. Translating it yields CASSQVGTTYQETQYF.

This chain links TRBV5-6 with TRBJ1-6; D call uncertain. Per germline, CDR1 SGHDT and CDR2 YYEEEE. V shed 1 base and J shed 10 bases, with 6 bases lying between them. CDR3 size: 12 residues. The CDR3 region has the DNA TGTGCCAGCAGCTTGATAGCATCACCCCTCCACTTT. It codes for CASSLIASPLHF.

CDR3: CASAQIPGQDNFYEQYF. The CDR3 nucleotides are TGTGCCAGCGCCCAAATACCGGGACAGGACAACTTTTACGAGCAGTACTTC. This rearrangement joins TRBV4-2 to TRBJ2-7; 8 bases align to TRBD1. Germline-derived CDR1 and CDR2 are LGHNA and YNFKEQ. The CDR3 sequence is 17 residues long. V shed 8 bases, J shed 4 bases, and the junction held 19 bases outside the gene matches.

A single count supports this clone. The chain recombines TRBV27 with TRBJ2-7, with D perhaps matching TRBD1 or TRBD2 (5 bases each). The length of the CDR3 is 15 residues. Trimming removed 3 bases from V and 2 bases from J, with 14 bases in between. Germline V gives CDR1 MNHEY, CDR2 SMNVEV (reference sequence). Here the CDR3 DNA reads TGTGCCAGCAGTTTTCCCGGGACGACGCCCTACGAGCAGTACTTC. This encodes CASSFPGTTPYEQYF.

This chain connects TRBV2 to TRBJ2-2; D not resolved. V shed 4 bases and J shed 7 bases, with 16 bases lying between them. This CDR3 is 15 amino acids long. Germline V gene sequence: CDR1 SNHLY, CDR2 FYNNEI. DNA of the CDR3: TGTGCCAGCAGTGCCTTGAAGGGCTCGAGCGGGGAGCTGTTTTTT. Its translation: CASSALKGSSGELFF.

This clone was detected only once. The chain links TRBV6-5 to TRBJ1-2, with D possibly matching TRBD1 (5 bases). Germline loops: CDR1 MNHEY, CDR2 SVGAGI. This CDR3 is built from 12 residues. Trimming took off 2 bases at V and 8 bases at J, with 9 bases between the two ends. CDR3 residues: CASSYGGEGYTF. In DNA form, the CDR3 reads TGTGCCAGCAGTTACGGGGGGGAAGGCTACACCTTC.

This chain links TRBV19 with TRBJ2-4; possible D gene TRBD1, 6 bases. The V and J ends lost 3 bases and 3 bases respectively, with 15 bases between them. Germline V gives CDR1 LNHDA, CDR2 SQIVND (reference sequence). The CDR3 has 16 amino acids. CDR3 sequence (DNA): TGTGCCAGTAGTATTAAGGGCAGGGGAGTCAAAAACATTCAGTACTTC. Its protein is CASSIKGRGVKNIQYF.

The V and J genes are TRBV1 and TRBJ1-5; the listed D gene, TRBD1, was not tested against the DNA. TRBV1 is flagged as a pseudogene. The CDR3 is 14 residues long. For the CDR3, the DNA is TGCACCAGATGCCCGGCAGGGAATATACAGCCCCAGCATTTT. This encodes CTRCPAGNIQPQHF.

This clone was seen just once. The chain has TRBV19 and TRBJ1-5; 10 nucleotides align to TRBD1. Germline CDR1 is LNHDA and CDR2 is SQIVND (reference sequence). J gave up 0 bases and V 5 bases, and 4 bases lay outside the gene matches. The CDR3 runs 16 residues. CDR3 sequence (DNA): TGTGCCAGTAGTGTGGGACAGGGGTATAGCAATCAGCCCCAGCATTTT. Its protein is CASSVGQGYSNQPQHF. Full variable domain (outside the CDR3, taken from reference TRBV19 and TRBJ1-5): DGGITQSPKYLFRKEGQNVTLSCEQNLNHDAMYWYRQDPGQGLRLIYYSQIVNDFQKGDIAEGYSVSREKKESFPLTVTSAQKNPTAFYLCASSVGQGYSNQPQHFGDGTRLSIL.

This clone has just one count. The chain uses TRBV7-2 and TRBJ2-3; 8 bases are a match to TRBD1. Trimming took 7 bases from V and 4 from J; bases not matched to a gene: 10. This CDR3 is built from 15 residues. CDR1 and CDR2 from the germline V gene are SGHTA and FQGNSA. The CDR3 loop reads CASTPLAGGADTQYF. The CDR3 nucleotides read TGTGCCAGCACCCCTTTGGCAGGGGGCGCAGATACGCAGTATTTT.

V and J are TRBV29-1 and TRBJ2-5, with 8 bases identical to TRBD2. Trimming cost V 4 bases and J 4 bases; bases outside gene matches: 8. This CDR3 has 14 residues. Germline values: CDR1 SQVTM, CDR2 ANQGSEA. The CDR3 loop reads CSVVLAGGGETQYF. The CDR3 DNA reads TGCAGCGTTGTCCTCGCGGGAGGTGGAGAGACCCAGTACTTC.

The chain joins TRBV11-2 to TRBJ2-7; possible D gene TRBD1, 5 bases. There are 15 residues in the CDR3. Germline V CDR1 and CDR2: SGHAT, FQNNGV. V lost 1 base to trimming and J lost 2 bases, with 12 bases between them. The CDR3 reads CASSLGQSLPYEQYF. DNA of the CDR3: TGTGCCAGCAGCTTAGGACAGAGTCTCCCCTACGAGCAGTACTTC.

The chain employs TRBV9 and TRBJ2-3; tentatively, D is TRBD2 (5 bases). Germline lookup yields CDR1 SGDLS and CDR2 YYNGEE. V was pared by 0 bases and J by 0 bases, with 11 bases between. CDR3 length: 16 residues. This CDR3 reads CASSVGVRGSTDTQYF. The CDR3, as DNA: TGTGCCAGCAGCGTAGGGGTAAGAGGGAGCACAGATACGCAGTATTTT. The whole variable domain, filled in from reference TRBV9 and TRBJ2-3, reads DSGVTQTPKHLITATGQRVTLRCSPRSGDLSVYWYQQSLDQGLQFLIQYYNGEERAKGNILERFSAQQFPDLHSELNLSSLELGDSALYFCASSVGVRGSTDTQYFGPGTRLTVL.

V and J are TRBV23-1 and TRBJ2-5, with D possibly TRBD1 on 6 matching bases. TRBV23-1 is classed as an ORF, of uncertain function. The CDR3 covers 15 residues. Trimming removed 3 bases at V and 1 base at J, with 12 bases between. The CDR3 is CASSQKQGLQETQYF. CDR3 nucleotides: TGCGCCAGCAGTCAGAAACAGGGCCTCCAAGAGACCCAGTACTTC.

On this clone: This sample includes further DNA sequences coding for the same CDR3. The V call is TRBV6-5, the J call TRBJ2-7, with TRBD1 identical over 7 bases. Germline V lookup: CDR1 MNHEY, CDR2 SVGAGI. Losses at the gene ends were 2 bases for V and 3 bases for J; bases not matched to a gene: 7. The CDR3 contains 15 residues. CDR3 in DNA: TGTGCCAGCAGTTACAGACAGGGTGCCTACTACGAGCAGTACTTC. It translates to CASSYRQGAYYEQYF.

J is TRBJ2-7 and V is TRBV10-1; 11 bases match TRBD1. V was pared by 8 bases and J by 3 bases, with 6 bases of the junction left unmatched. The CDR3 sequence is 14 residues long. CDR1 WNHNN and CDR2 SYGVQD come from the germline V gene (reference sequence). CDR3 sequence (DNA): TGCGCCAGCGGGGCCGGGACAGGGGGCTACGAGCAGTACTTC. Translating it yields CASGAGTGGYEQYF.

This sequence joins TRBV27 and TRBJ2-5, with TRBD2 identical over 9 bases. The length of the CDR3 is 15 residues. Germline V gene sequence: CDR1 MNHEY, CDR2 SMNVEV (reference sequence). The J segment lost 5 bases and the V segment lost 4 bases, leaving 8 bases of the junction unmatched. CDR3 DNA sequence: TGTGCCAGCAGTTCGGCAGCGGGAGGTTTGGAGACCCAGTACTTC. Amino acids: CASSSAAGGLETQYF.

The CDR3 sequence is CASSQIAGTDTQYF. The CDR3 nucleotides are TGTGCCAGCAGCCAAATTGCGGGCACAGATACGCAGTATTTT. The chain uses TRBV9 and TRBJ2-3; D ambiguous. Trimming removed 4 bases from V and 1 base from J, with 10 bases in between. The CDR3 consists of 14 residues. Germline CDR1 and CDR2: SGDLS and YYNGEE.

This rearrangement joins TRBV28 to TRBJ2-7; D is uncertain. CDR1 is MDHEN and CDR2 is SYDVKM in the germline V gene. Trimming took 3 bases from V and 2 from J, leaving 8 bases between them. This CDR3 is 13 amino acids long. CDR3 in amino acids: CASSFLDAYEQYF. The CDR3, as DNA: TGTGCCAGCAGTTTCCTCGACGCCTACGAGCAGTACTTC.

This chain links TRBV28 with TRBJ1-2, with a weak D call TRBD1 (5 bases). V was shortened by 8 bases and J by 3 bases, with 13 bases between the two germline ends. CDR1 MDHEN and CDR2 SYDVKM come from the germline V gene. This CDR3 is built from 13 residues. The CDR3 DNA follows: TGTGCCAGCTACCGGGACTCTCACTATGGCTACACCTTC. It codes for CASYRDSHYGYTF.

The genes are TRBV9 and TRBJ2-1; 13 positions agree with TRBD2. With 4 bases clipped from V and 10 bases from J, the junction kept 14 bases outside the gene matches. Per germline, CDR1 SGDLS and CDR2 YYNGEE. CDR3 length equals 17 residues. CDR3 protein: CASSLQGGLAGPMEQFF. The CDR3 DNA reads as TGTGCCAGCAGCCTTCAGGGGGGACTAGCGGGACCTATGGAGCAGTTCTTC. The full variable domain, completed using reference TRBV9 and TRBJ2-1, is DSGVTQTPKHLITATGQRVTLRCSPRSGDLSVYWYQQSLDQGLQFLIQYYNGEERAKGNILERFSAQQFPDLHSELNLSSLELGDSALYFCASSLQGGLAGPMEQFFGPGTRLTVL.

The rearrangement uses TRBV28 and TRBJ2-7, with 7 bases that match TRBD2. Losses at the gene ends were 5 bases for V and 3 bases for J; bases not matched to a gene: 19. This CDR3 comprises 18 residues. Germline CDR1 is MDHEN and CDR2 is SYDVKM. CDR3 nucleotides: TGTGCCAGCAGTCATCCGGGACTAAAGCGCGGGAGAGACTACGAGCAGTACTTC. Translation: CASSHPGLKRGRDYEQYF.